This TCR beta chain stems from a study of blood T cell repertoires in COVID-19. On the study more broadly: Acute-phase and convalescent COVID-19 samples originated in the United States, Italy and Spain. T cells, B-cell-depleted T cells, or PBMCs provided the cDNA or gDNA that served as material.

The CDR3 length is 14 residues. The V gene lost 1 base and the J gene lost 5 bases, with 11 bases spanning the gap. Looked up from germline, CDR1 is LGHDT and CDR2 is YNNKEL (reference sequence). As handled by the study authors: Amplification of reference gene primers provided the estimated nucleated cell counts. Assay: immunoSEQ multiplex PCR; the TCRdb copy retains only in-frame clones and omits some. The V and J calls and clone size come from that table; D and trimming were worked out from the DNA. This table has under 300,000 clones, 70% to 90% appearing once. The source of this sequence is a woman aged 40 to 55 who had recovered from COVID-19. The chain carries TRBV3-1 (or the pseudogene TRBV3-2) and TRBJ1-1; D perhaps matches TRBD1 (6 bases). Sequencing was done on a sample of peripheral blood. CDR3 loop: CASSQATGVTEAFF. CDR3 sequence (DNA): TGTGCCAGCAGCCAAGCGACAGGCGTGACTGAAGCTTTCTTT.